The 27 T cell receptor beta chains below were found in one sample sequenced in a study of blood T cell repertoires in COVID-19 (dated by TCRdb to the early 2020s). The library came from the immunoSEQ multiplex PCR assay. TCRdb carries this immuneACCESS record with in-frame sequences only. Its versions omit some clonotypes, under half of them owing to an unresolved V gene in the studies checked, with the rest unexplained. The sample table contains tens of thousands of clones; only one count was recorded for roughly three quarters of them. The ten largest clones take up 33% of the sample. Sequencing used peripheral blood. These TCRs come from a woman over 75 with acute or convalescent COVID-19.

Concerning this clone itself: A read error may produce the germline difference seen at one junction end. The genes are TRBV25-1 and TRBJ2-1, with TRBD1 identical over 7 bases. Germline V lookup: CDR1 MGHDK, CDR2 SYGVNS. This CDR3 region has 15 residues. Written as DNA, the CDR3 is TGTGCCAGCAGCGAATCCCCCAGGGGGATGGATGAGCAGTTCTTC. Its translation is CASSESPRGMDEQFF.

The V and J genes are TRBV19 and TRBJ2-1; D is possibly TRBD1 (5 bases). Germline-derived CDR1 and CDR2 are LNHDA and SQIVND (reference sequence). The CDR3 is 14 residues long. The ends were cut back, 3 bases at V and 5 bases at J, with 11 bases in the middle. Written as DNA, the CDR3 is TGTGCCAGTAGTATTTCAAGGGGCAACAATGAGCAGTTCTTC. It encodes CASSISRGNNEQFF.

The V gene is TRBV4-3, the J gene TRBJ2-3; TRBD2 matches 8 bases. The germline CDR1 and CDR2 sequences are LGHNA and YSLEER. CDR3 length equals 16 residues. The junction had 7 bases not matched to a gene; V was cut back by 0 bases and J by 5 bases. Here the CDR3 reads CASSQEGGLAKDTQYF. The CDR3 nucleotides read TGCGCCAGCAGCCAAGAGGGCGGACTAGCCAAAGATACGCAGTATTTT.

The chain has TRBV4-2 and TRBJ1-6; TRBD1 agrees at 7 bases. Germline assignment: CDR1 LGHNA and CDR2 YNFKEQ. Unmatched junction bases numbered 12, after V lost 0 bases and J lost 7 bases. CDR3 size: 18 residues. The CDR3 region is CASSQDPPTGNRNSPLHF. The CDR3 DNA sequence: TGTGCCAGCAGCCAAGACCCACCGACAGGGAATAGGAATTCACCCCTCCACTTT.

This chain links TRBV7-8 with TRBJ2-7; D unresolved. The CDR3 totals 14 residues. With 5 bases removed from V and 1 base from J, the gap between germline ends came to 12 bases. Germline V lookup: CDR1 SGHVS, CDR2 FQNEAQ. Here the CDR3 DNA reads TGTGCCAGCAGCCCCGGAGTTGGTTCCTACGAGCAGTACTTC. Its protein product is CASSPGVGSYEQYF. The whole variable domain, remainder taken from reference TRBV7-8 and TRBJ2-7, is GAGVSQSPRYKVAKRGQDVALRCDPISGHVSLFWYQQALGQGPEFLTYFQNEAQLDKSGLPSDRFFAERPEGSVSTLKIQRTQQEDSAVYLCASSPGVGSYEQYFGPGTRLTVT.

The J gene is TRBJ2-7, the V gene TRBV29-1; the match to TRBD2 covers 9 bases. From germline, CDR1 is SQVTM and CDR2 ANQGSEA. J lost 5 bases, V lost 4 bases, and 6 bases had no gene match. This CDR3 contains 13 residues. In DNA, the CDR3 is TGCAGCGTTGCTGCGGGAGGGCCGGACGAGCAGTACTTC. Protein product: CSVAAGGPDEQYF.

This clone occurred a few times. The J gene is TRBJ2-4, the V gene TRBV28; unclear D gene. This CDR3 spans 17 amino acids. Per germline, CDR1 MDHEN and CDR2 SYDVKM. V gave up 5 bases and J gave up 0 bases, with 17 bases separating them. CDR3: CASSPGRRLRAKNIQYF. The CDR3 DNA is TGTGCCAGCAGTCCAGGTCGGCGTCTCCGAGCCAAAAACATTCAGTACTTC.

The chain joins TRBV28 to TRBJ2-7, with 7 bases that match TRBD2. Germline loops: CDR1 MDHEN, CDR2 SYDVKM. J gave up 3 bases and V 8 bases, and 13 bases lay outside the gene matches. The length of the CDR3 is 15 residues. The CDR3 sequence is CASSLGGTVDYEQYF. The CDR3 bases are TGTGCCAGCTCCCTCGGGGGGACCGTTGACTACGAGCAGTACTTC.

The rearrangement joins TRBV27 to TRBJ2-1, with 9 bases identical to TRBD1. This CDR3 comprises 17 residues. The V segment lost 4 bases and the J segment 7 bases; nucleotides outside the gene matches: 14. Germline CDR1 is MNHEY and CDR2 is SMNVEV (reference sequence). For the CDR3, the DNA is TGTGCCAGCAGTTCCCGCTATCCCGGGACAGGGACGAATGAGCAGTTCTTC. Its protein is CASSSRYPGTGTNEQFF.

J is TRBJ1-5 and V is TRBV12-3 or TRBV12-4; 7 nucleotides match TRBD1. This CDR3 region has 13 residues. V shed 6 bases and J 2 bases; nucleotides not matched to a gene: 1. The CDR3 sequence is CASSGQGNQPQHF. The CDR3 bases are TGTGCCAGCAGCGGACAGGGCAATCAGCCCCAGCATTTT.

The chain recombines TRBV6-5 with TRBJ1-2; 8 bases match TRBD1. The length of the CDR3 is 16 residues. V dropped 1 base and J dropped 2; count of bases not matched to a gene: 6. Germline V CDR1 and CDR2: MNHEY, SVGAGI. CDR3 nucleotides: TGTGCCAGCAGTTACTTAGGGACAGGAATAAACTATGGCTACACCTTC. Amino acids: CASSYLGTGINYGYTF.

This clone appeared a single time. This rearrangement joins TRBV4-3 to TRBJ1-3, with D uncertain. The germline gives CDR1 LGHNA, CDR2 YSLEER. The V end was cut by 0 bases, the J end by 0 bases, with 9 bases between. The CDR3 spans 16 residues. The CDR3 DNA sequence: TGCGCCAGCAGCCAAGACACTATCAGCTCTGGAAACACCATATATTTT. Its protein is CASSQDTISSGNTIYF.

The chain combines TRBV6-5 with TRBJ1-1, with D perhaps TRBD1 (5 bases). The CDR3 is made up of 14 amino acids. Germline CDR1 is MNHEY and CDR2 is SVGAGI. The V end lost 3 bases, the J end lost 7 bases, and 15 bases lay between the germline ends. The CDR3 DNA reads TGTGCCAGCAGTTATGGGGGTCCCGGGGGTGAAGCTTTCTTT. This codes for CASSYGGPGGEAFF.

The genes are TRBV5-6 and TRBJ2-2, with TRBD1 identical over 10 bases. The J segment lost 5 bases and the V segment lost 0 bases, leaving 4 bases of the junction unmatched. This CDR3 has 16 amino acids. Per the germline V gene, CDR1 is SGHDT and CDR2 is YYEEEE. The CDR3 here is CASSLVGQGPTGELFF. CDR3 sequence (DNA): TGTGCCAGCAGCTTGGTGGGACAGGGGCCAACCGGGGAGCTGTTTTTT. Together with reference TRBV5-6 and TRBJ2-2, the CDR3 gives the full variable domain: DAGVTQSPTHLIKTRGQQVTLRCSPKSGHDTVSWYQQALGQGPQFIFQYYEEEERQRGNFPDRFSGHQFPNYSSELNVNALLLGDSALYLCASSLVGQGPTGELFFGEGSRLTVL.

The chain carries TRBV3-1 (or the pseudogene TRBV3-2) and TRBJ1-6; 9 bases match TRBD1. The J segment lost 9 bases and the V segment lost 2 bases, leaving 5 bases of the junction unmatched. This CDR3 is 15 amino acids long. CDR1 and CDR2 from the germline V gene are LGHDT and YNNKEL (reference sequence). DNA of the CDR3: TGTGCCAGCAGCCAATGGGGGGACAGGGCTTCACCCCTCCACTTT. Translated, it gives CASSQWGDRASPLHF.

The CDR3 DNA sequence: TGTGCCAGCTCTCTCATTCGACAGGACCGGGGCTATGGCTACACCTTC. Its translation is CASSLIRQDRGYGYTF. This chain joins TRBV18 and TRBJ1-2; a possible D gene is TRBD1 (6 bases). Germline V gene lookup returns CDR1 KGHSH and CDR2 LQKENI. Trimming cost V 6 bases and J 4 bases, with 21 bases left between them. The CDR3 runs to 16 residues.

The rearrangement joins TRBV5-6 to TRBJ1-5; D call uncertain. Per the germline V gene, CDR1 is SGHDT and CDR2 is YYEEEE. The CDR3 is 14 residues long. The V and J ends lost 2 bases and 8 bases respectively, with 14 bases between them. CDR3 DNA sequence: TGTGCCAGCAGCTTAACGGGCAACGGGAAGCCCCAGCATTTT. It codes for CASSLTGNGKPQHF. Full variable domain (remainder filled in from reference TRBV5-6 and TRBJ1-5): DAGVTQSPTHLIKTRGQQVTLRCSPKSGHDTVSWYQQALGQGPQFIFQYYEEEERQRGNFPDRFSGHQFPNYSSELNVNALLLGDSALYLCASSLTGNGKPQHFGDGTRLSIL.

The chain recombines TRBV4-1 with TRBJ2-7; TRBD1 is a possible D gene (8 bases). V lost 0 bases and J lost 3, with 15 bases in between. The CDR3 consists of 16 residues. CDR1 and CDR2 from the germline V gene are MGHRA and YSYEKL. The chain's CDR3 is CASSQEGGDRNYEQYF. Written as DNA, the CDR3 is TGCGCCAGCAGCCAAGAGGGAGGGGACAGGAACTACGAGCAGTACTTC.

CDR3 nucleotides: TGTGCCAGCAGCTCCATGCGACGGAGAGGCTACACCTTC. Encoded protein: CASSSMRRRGYTF. The V call is TRBV11-2, the J call TRBJ1-2; D gene unclear. Germline CDR1 and CDR2: SGHAT and FQNNGV. This CDR3 has 13 residues. Trimming removed 4 bases at V and 8 bases at J, with 14 bases between.

J is TRBJ1-5 and V is TRBV7-8; D may be TRBD1 (5 bases). Trimming took 3 bases from V and 5 from J, leaving 14 bases between them. Germline CDR1 and CDR2: SGHVS and FQNEAQ. There are 15 residues in the CDR3. In DNA, the CDR3 is TGTGCCAGCAGCTTGTTTGGCTCGGGGGATCAGCCCCAGCATTTT. It specifies CASSLFGSGDQPQHF.

The rearrangement uses TRBV5-1 and TRBJ1-4, with D perhaps matching TRBD1 (6 bases). The germline V gene has CDR1 SGHRS and CDR2 YFSETQ. There are 16 residues in the CDR3. The V and J ends lost 5 bases and 8 bases respectively, with 22 bases between them. The CDR3: CASSSAGWGLGEKLFF. In nucleotides, the CDR3 is TGCGCCAGCAGTTCGGCTGGATGGGGGCTGGGCGAAAAACTGTTTTTT.

This clone was observed a few times. The chain employs TRBV10-3 and TRBJ1-3; unclear D gene. The V and J ends lost 8 bases and 2 bases respectively, with 10 bases between them. In germline, CDR1 is ENHRY, CDR2 SYGVKD. This CDR3 is 13 amino acids long. The CDR3 nucleotides read TGTGCCATCGGAGTTGAGGCTGGAAACACCATATATTTT. This gives the protein CAIGVEAGNTIYF.

The genes are TRBV7-9 and TRBJ1-4; 7 bases are a match to TRBD1. The CDR3 length is 16 residues. The junction had 12 bases not matched to a gene; V was cut back by 7 bases and J by 4 bases. Germline lookup yields CDR1 SEHNR and CDR2 FQNEAQ (reference sequence). The CDR3 region is CASITVEGAVNEKLFF. DNA for the CDR3: TGTGCCAGCATCACCGTGGAGGGGGCTGTTAATGAAAAACTGTTTTTT.

The rearrangement joins TRBV5-5 to TRBJ2-1; 8 positions agree with TRBD1. Unmatched junction bases numbered 6, after V lost 2 bases and J lost 5 bases. CDR3 size: 15 residues. The germline gives CDR1 SGHKS, CDR2 YYEKEE (reference sequence). The CDR3 DNA is TGTGCCAGCAGCTTTTCGACAGGGGCCCACAATGAGCAGTTCTTC. It yields the protein CASSFSTGAHNEQFF.

The chain employs TRBV6-1 and TRBJ2-1, with 8 bases fitting TRBD2. This CDR3 has 16 residues. Germline trimming cut 4 bases from V and 8 bases from J; bases unmatched to any gene: 13. Germline V gene sequence: CDR1 MNHNS, CDR2 SASEGT. The CDR3 region has the DNA TGTGCCAGCAGTGCGCTCAGGGCGGGAGGCCCCCATGAGCAGTTCTTC. Its translation is CASSALRAGGPHEQFF.

The J gene is TRBJ1-2, the V gene TRBV20-1; TRBD1 might be the D (5 bases). The CDR3 runs 11 residues. Germline loops: CDR1 DFQATT, CDR2 SNEGSKA (reference sequence). V lost 1 base and J 5 bases, leaving 5 bases between the germline ends. The DNA of the CDR3 is TGCAGTGCTAGAGGACAGTATGGCTACACCTTC. Translation: CSARGQYGYTF.

The chain carries TRBV11-2 and TRBJ2-3; TRBD2 agrees at 10 bases. This CDR3 contains 16 residues. With V trimmed by 0 bases and J by 3 bases, 3 bases remained unmatched. Looked up from germline, CDR1 is SGHAT and CDR2 is FQNNGV. Here the CDR3 DNA reads TGTGCCAGCAGCTTAGACCTAGCGGGAGCTACAGATACGCAGTATTTT. Translation: CASSLDLAGATDTQYF. Drawing the rest from reference TRBV11-2 and TRBJ2-3, the complete variable domain is EAGVAQSPRYKIIEKRQSVAFWCNPISGHATLYWYQQILGQGPKLLIQFQNNGVVDDSQLPKDRFSAERLKGVDSTLKIQPAKLEDSAVYLCASSLDLAGATDTQYFGPGTRLTVL.